The source of this T cell receptor beta chain is a study of T-cell memory formation after mild COVID-19. Turning to the study itself: For the most part, TCR clusters were specific to one donor. Study outcomes and limitations: The study found balanced CD4/CD8 in clones contracting day 15 to 85 and a CD4+ lean in later expanders. Pre-infection memory carried some responding clones, suggesting that cross-reactive memory joined.

Germline CDR1 MGHRA, CDR2 YSYEKL. The CDR3 runs 15 residues. With 2 bases clipped from V and 8 bases from J, the junction kept 8 bases outside the gene matches. This clonotype appeared once. Antigen unknown. TCRdb redid the calling of the 5' RACE reads with MiXCR, one entry per CDR3 protein. In the table there are 120,000 to 150,000 distinct CDR3 sequences, 14% to 15% of which are singletons. The rearrangement links TRBV4-1 to TRBJ2-3; 9 bases align to TRBD2. Material: PBMCs or a T cell subset sorted from them (not recorded which). The receptor comes from an adult woman who had mild COVID-19 (a few samples of this study predate the infection). Cell type and time point are not known. CDR3 nucleotides: TGCGCCAGCAGCCAATTAGCGGGAGTCGAGGGTACGCAGTATTTT. It yields the protein CASSQLAGVEGTQYF.